A selection of T cell receptor beta chains follows, all from one sample in a study of CD4 T cells in relation to SARS-CoV-2 and coronaviruses. Antigens of these TCRs are unknown. Here immunoSEQ multiplex PCR was the method, and the copy in TCRdb shows in-frame clones only, minus some. Here the sample spans tens of thousands of clones, over 70% being singletons. Input material: memory CD4+ T cells from PBMCs, cultured in vitro. Receptors were obtained from an adult with COVID-19. CDR3s include the opening cysteine and the closing phenylalanine or tryptophan. A D gene is named only where the DNA matches it firmly. Size tells how often a clone was seen (once, few, many) or the class of an expanded clone, and some rows leave it out.

CDR3nt	CDR3aa	d_gene	v_gene	abundance	j_gene
TGTGCCAGCAGCACTGTTAGCGGGATGTTTTACAATGAGCAGTTCTTC	CASSTVSGMFYNEQFF	TRBD2	TRBV2	-	TRBJ2-1
TGTGCCTGGAGTACCGGGGGGGCTAATGAAAAACTGTTTTTT	CAWSTGGANEKLFF	-	TRBV30	-	TRBJ1-4
TGTGCCATCACTAGGGGCGGGGGAAGCACAGATACGCAGTATTTT	CAITRGGGSTDTQYF	TRBD2	TRBV10-3	-	TRBJ2-3
TGTGCCAGCAGCCAGGGACAGAACCAAGAGACCCAGTACTTC	CASSQGQNQETQYF	TRBD1	TRBV5-4	-	TRBJ2-5
TGTGCCAGCAGTTTCCGCCGGACAGGGGGGCCTACCCAAGAGACCCAGTACTTC	CASSFRRTGGPTQETQYF	TRBD1	TRBV27	-	TRBJ2-5
TGTGCCAGCAGCGCTTACCCTCCGCCTAGCGGCCCCTCCAATGAGCAGTTCTTC	CASSAYPPPSGPSNEQFF	TRBD2	TRBV9	-	TRBJ2-1
TGCGCCAGCAGCCAAGTCCGCCTAGCGGTCTACAATGAGCAGTTCTTC	CASSQVRLAVYNEQFF	TRBD2	TRBV4-1	-	TRBJ2-1
TGTGCCAGCAGCTTAGAACCCCCCAGGGAGTACGAGCAGTACTTC	CASSLEPPREYEQYF	-	TRBV7-8	-	TRBJ2-7
TGTGCCAGCAGTTTTATTGGCGGTGGACCCAATGAGCAGTTCTTC	CASSFIGGGPNEQFF	-	TRBV27	-	TRBJ2-1
TGTGCCAGCAGTGACAACTCTGGGGCCAACGTCCTGACTTTC	CASSDNSGANVLTF	-	TRBV6-4	medium-sized	TRBJ2-6
TGTGCCACAGCTCGATCATGGTACGAGCAGTACTTC	CATARSWYEQYF	-	TRBV6-5	-	TRBJ2-7
TGTGCCTCTGGTGAGGATGAGCAGTTCTTC	CASGEDEQFF	-	TRBV10-3	-	TRBJ2-1
TGTGCCATCAGTGAGTCTACGAGCTCCTACGAGCAGTACTTC	CAISESTSSYEQYF	-	TRBV10-3	-	TRBJ2-7
TGTGCCAGCAGCTTAGAGTCAGGGGATACGCAGTATTTT	CASSLESGDTQYF	-	TRBV7-2	-	TRBJ2-3
TGTGCCAGTAGTAAATACGGGACGGCCAACACCGGGGAGCTGTTTTTT	CASSKYGTANTGELFF	-	TRBV19	-	TRBJ2-2
TGTGCCACCAGTGATAGGCCGGGACTAGCGGGTTGGAATGAGCAGTTCTTC	CATSDRPGLAGWNEQFF	TRBD2	TRBV24-1	-	TRBJ2-1
TGTGCCAGCTCACCGCTAGGACACGGCTTAGGGGAAGGTGAGGCTTTCTTT	CASSPLGHGLGEGEAFF	-	TRBV18	-	TRBJ1-1
TGTGCCAGCAGCTTGGACAGGATGATTGCTTCACCCCTCCACTTT	CASSLDRMIASPLHF	-	TRBV5-4	-	TRBJ1-6
TGTGCCAGCAGTGACAGTGGGGCCTACGAGCAGTACTTC	CASSDSGAYEQYF	-	TRBV6-4	-	TRBJ2-7
TGTGCCAGCAGCTTAGCGGGGACCATAACTGACTATGGCTACACCTTC	CASSLAGTITDYGYTF	-	TRBV7-9	-	TRBJ1-2
TGTGCCAGCACCTCATACCAGGGGGCTCCCGTCGGCAATCAGCCCCAGCATTTT	CASTSYQGAPVGNQPQHF	TRBD1	TRBV2	few	TRBJ1-5
TGTGCCAGCAGCTTAGCAGGGACTAGCCTCCAAGAGACCCAGTACTTC	CASSLAGTSLQETQYF	TRBD2	TRBV7-2	-	TRBJ2-5
TGTGCCAGCAGTTTGTCGGGCTACTACAATGAGCAGTTCTTC	CASSLSGYYNEQFF	-	TRBV28	-	TRBJ2-1
TGTGCCAGCAGCTTATTTAAGGGGGGCGGCAATCAGCCCCAGCATTTT	CASSLFKGGGNQPQHF	-	TRBV5-6	-	TRBJ1-5
TGTGCCAGCAGTTACGTACAGGGGAATCAGCCCCAGCATTTT	CASSYVQGNQPQHF	TRBD1	TRBV6-2/TRBV6-3	few	TRBJ1-5
TGTGCCAGTAGTGTCGGACTAGCGGTGAGTGATAATGAGCAGTTCTTC	CASSVGLAVSDNEQFF	TRBD2	TRBV19	-	TRBJ2-1
TGCGCCACCTTCCGGGACAGGGGAGCGAACACCGGGGAGCTGTTTTTT	CATFRDRGANTGELFF	TRBD1	TRBV5-1	-	TRBJ2-2
TGTGCCAGCAGCGTGGATTGGCAAGAGACCCAGTACTTC	CASSVDWQETQYF	-	TRBV2	-	TRBJ2-5
TGTGCCAGCAGCGCCGGACAGGGAGCCACAGATACGCAGTATTTT	CASSAGQGATDTQYF	TRBD1	TRBV9	-	TRBJ2-3
TGTGCCAGCAGCTACGGCAGACTGAACACCGGGGAGCTGTTTTTT	CASSYGRLNTGELFF	-	TRBV11-2	-	TRBJ2-2
TGCGCCAGCAGCCGGGGGCTAGCGGGAGAGCAATCCCACACAGATACGCAGTATTTT	CASSRGLAGEQSHTDTQYF	TRBD2	TRBV4-1	-	TRBJ2-3
TGTGCCAGCGGGACAGGGGATTTTGGAAACACCATATATTTT	CASGTGDFGNTIYF	TRBD1	TRBV6-5	once	TRBJ1-3
TGTGCCAGCAGTGATAGGTTGGGACTCAAATACGAGCAGTACTTC	CASSDRLGLKYEQYF	-	TRBV2	once	TRBJ2-7
TGTGCCAGCAGTTTATGGTCTCTAGCGGGAGGCCCCGGGGAGCTGTTTTTT	CASSLWSLAGGPGELFF	TRBD2	TRBV28	-	TRBJ2-2
TGTGCCAGCAGCCCTGGACAGGGCTATGGCTACACCTTC	CASSPGQGYGYTF	TRBD1	TRBV11-2	-	TRBJ1-2
TGTGCCAGCGCGGGAGGGAACACAGATACGCAGTATTTT	CASAGGNTDTQYF	TRBD2	TRBV7-3	-	TRBJ2-3
TGCAGTGCTAGTATTTCGGCCAGGGGTTATCAGCCCCAGCATTTT	CSASISARGYQPQHF	-	TRBV20-1	-	TRBJ1-5
TGTGCCAGCAGCTTTAGGAGCGGCGAGAGCACAGATACGCAGTATTTT	CASSFRSGESTDTQYF	-	TRBV7-9	once	TRBJ2-3
TGTGCCAGCAGCTTCAGAGAAAACTTTTACGAGCAGTACTTC	CASSFRENFYEQYF	-	TRBV7-9	-	TRBJ2-7
TGCGCCAGCAGCTCTTCCCTGACGGGGTATGGCTACACCTTC	CASSSSLTGYGYTF	-	TRBV5-1	-	TRBJ1-2
TGTGCCAGCAGTGAAATCGACTCTGGAAACACCATATATTTT	CASSEIDSGNTIYF	-	TRBV2	-	TRBJ1-3
TGTGCCAGCAGTACGCACACAGGGACCTACGAGCAGTACTTC	CASSTHTGTYEQYF	-	TRBV28	-	TRBJ2-7
TGCAGCGTTGTACAGGGGAGCGGTGAGCAGTTCTTC	CSVVQGSGEQFF	TRBD1	TRBV29-1	-	TRBJ2-1